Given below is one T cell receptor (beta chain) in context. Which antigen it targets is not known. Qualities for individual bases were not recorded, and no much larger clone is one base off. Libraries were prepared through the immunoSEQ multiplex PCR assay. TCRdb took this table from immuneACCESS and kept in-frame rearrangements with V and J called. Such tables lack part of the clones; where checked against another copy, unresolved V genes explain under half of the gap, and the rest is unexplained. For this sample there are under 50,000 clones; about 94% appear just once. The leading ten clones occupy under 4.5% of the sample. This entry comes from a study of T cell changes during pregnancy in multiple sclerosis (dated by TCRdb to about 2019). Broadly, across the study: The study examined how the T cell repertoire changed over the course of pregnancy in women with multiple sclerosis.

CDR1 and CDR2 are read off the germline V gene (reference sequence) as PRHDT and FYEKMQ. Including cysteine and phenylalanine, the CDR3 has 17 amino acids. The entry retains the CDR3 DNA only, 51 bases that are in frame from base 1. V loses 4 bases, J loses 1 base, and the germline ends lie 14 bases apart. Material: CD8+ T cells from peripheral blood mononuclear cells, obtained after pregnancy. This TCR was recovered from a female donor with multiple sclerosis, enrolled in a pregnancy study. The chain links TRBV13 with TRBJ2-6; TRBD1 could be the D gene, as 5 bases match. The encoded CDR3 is CASSSDDSGSGANVLTF. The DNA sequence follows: TGTGCCAGCAGCTCCGACGACTCAGGGTCTGGGGCCAACGTCCTGACTTTC.